In its sample, the clone carrying this TCR beta chain was seen many times. The target antigen is unknown. Amplification of TCR beta CDR3 regions was performed using RNA transcripts as template. Carried out on the TCR CDR3, a first-round RT-PCR used the HTBI primer set. Each CDR3 protein gets one entry after TCRdb re-called the multiplex PCR reads with MiXCR. The sample includes about 640,000 distinct CDR3 sequences, approximately 14% seen only once; the top ten take around an eighth. These data come from a study of T cells in Graves' hyperthyroidism and ophthalmopathy. Study results and caveats: Classification by a 13 V-J model distinguished ophthalmopathy from stable hyperthyroidism.

The clonotype was recovered from a woman in her 50s with Graves' ophthalmopathy. The sample was blood.

The CDR3 is CASRLGLAGVDEQYF. CDR3 coding DNA: TGCGCCAGCAGACTAGGACTAGCGGGAGTTGACGAGCAGTACTTC. The gene calls are TRBV5-1 and TRBJ2-7, with 13 positions matching TRBD2. Per the germline V gene, CDR1 is SGHRS and CDR2 is YFSETQ. V trimming: 5 bases; J trimming: 5 bases; junction bases outside the gene matches: 7. This CDR3 is built from 15 residues.